The entry that follows covers one T cell receptor (beta chain) sequence. Sequencing used immunoSEQ multiplex PCR; TCRdb keeps in-frame clones, though not all of them. Seen here are 80,000 to 130,000 clones, roughly 92% observed once, and the top ten hold roughly 0.88%. The sample comes from a study of blood T cell repertoires in COVID-19. The sequence came from a man aged 55 to 70 with acute or convalescent COVID-19. Input material: peripheral blood.

The CDR3 sequence: CASSRDSGTGVAFF. The CDR3 DNA reads as TGTGCCAGTAGCCGTGACTCCGGGACAGGGGTCGCTTTCTTT. V gene TRBV19 combines with J gene TRBJ1-1, with 10 positions matching TRBD1. With V trimmed by 6 bases and J by 11 bases, 12 bases remained unmatched. CDR3 length equals 14 residues. Looked up from germline, CDR1 is LNHDA and CDR2 is SQIVND (reference sequence). Using reference TRBV19 and TRBJ1-1 for the parts outside the CDR3, the full variable domain is DGGITQSPKYLFRKEGQNVTLSCEQNLNHDAMYWYRQDPGQGLRLIYYSQIVNDFQKGDIAEGYSVSREKKESFPLTVTSAQKNPTAFYLCASSRDSGTGVAFFGQGTRLTVV.